These T cell receptor beta chains were read from a single sample in a study of OX40 agonist ivuxolimab in advanced cancers. The method was immunoSEQ multiplex PCR; TCRdb's version includes in-frame clones alone and lacks a portion of them. The repertoire has about 35,000 clones, more than 80% of them found once; the top ten carry about a sixth. The source material was CD4+ or CD8+ T cells sorted from blood, sampled in a trial of the OX40 agonist ivuxolimab. The receptor set was obtained from an adult with an advanced solid tumor such as melanoma, head and neck, liver or kidney cancer. Both conserved end residues are part of each CDR3. Each record gives: CDR3 DNA, CDR3 protein, D gene, V gene, J gene, clone size. The D gene is left open where the match is weak. Not all rows give a size; the values are once, few, many and, for expanded clones, a class.

cdr3_nt: TGTGCCAGCAGCTTTGCCCCGGGACTAGCGGGAGACCTCAATGAGCAGTTCTTC; cdr3_aa: CASSFAPGLAGDLNEQFF; d_call: TRBD2; v_call: TRBV11-2; j_call: TRBJ2-1; clone_size: .
cdr3_nt: TGTGCCAGTAGCCCCTTGGGGGGCGCCGAGTCCCGAGAGCAGTACTTC; cdr3_aa: CASSPLGGAESREQYF; d_call: .; v_call: TRBV19; j_call: TRBJ2-7; clone_size: .
cdr3_nt: TGTGCCAGCACCATACCTAGGACAGGGGGCGGCTGGCGGGAGTTCTACGAGCAGTACTTC; cdr3_aa: CASTIPRTGGGWREFYEQYF; d_call: TRBD1; v_call: TRBV2; j_call: TRBJ2-7; clone_size: medium-sized
cdr3_nt: TGTGCCAGCAGTATGGACAGGGGGATGGATACGCAGTATTTT; cdr3_aa: CASSMDRGMDTQYF; d_call: TRBD1; v_call: TRBV9; j_call: TRBJ2-3; clone_size: .
cdr3_nt: TGTGCCAGCAGTTTTACGGATAGCAATCAGCCCCAGCATTTT; cdr3_aa: CASSFTDSNQPQHF; d_call: .; v_call: TRBV28; j_call: TRBJ1-5; clone_size: once
cdr3_nt: TGTGCCAGCAGCTTAGGGGGTGGTGAGCAGTTCTTC; cdr3_aa: CASSLGGGEQFF; d_call: .; v_call: TRBV7-6; j_call: TRBJ2-1; clone_size: .
cdr3_nt: TGTGCCAGCAGTTTATCAGGGATCATGAACACTGAAGCTTTCTTT; cdr3_aa: CASSLSGIMNTEAFF; d_call: .; v_call: TRBV27; j_call: TRBJ1-1; clone_size: .
cdr3_nt: TGTGCCAGCAGTCCATTCTCTGGAAACACCATATATTTT; cdr3_aa: CASSPFSGNTIYF; d_call: .; v_call: TRBV27; j_call: TRBJ1-3; clone_size: .
cdr3_nt: TGTGCCAGCAGTGAAACCAGCGGGAGTTGGTTCGAGCAGTTCTTC; cdr3_aa: CASSETSGSWFEQFF; d_call: TRBD2; v_call: TRBV2; j_call: TRBJ2-1; clone_size: .
cdr3_nt: TGTGCCAGCAGCTACGAATTACAGGGGATCAGTATGGACACCATATATTTT; cdr3_aa: CASSYELQGISMDTIYF; d_call: TRBD1; v_call: TRBV7-6; j_call: TRBJ1-3; clone_size: .
cdr3_nt: TGTGCCAGCAGCTCCCCCGCGGGCCCCTACGAGCAGTACTTC; cdr3_aa: CASSSPAGPYEQYF; d_call: .; v_call: TRBV7-9; j_call: TRBJ2-7; clone_size: .
cdr3_nt: TGTGCCAGCAGCTTAGGCTGGGACAGGCTTGAGGGCGAGCAGTACTTC; cdr3_aa: CASSLGWDRLEGEQYF; d_call: TRBD1; v_call: TRBV11-3; j_call: TRBJ2-7; clone_size: .
cdr3_nt: TGTGCCAGCAGCTTAACGCAGAACACCGGGGAGCTGTTTTTT; cdr3_aa: CASSLTQNTGELFF; d_call: .; v_call: TRBV7-3; j_call: TRBJ2-2; clone_size: .
cdr3_nt: TGTGCCAGCAGCTTGCTAGCGGGGGTTGCAGATACGCAGTATTTT; cdr3_aa: CASSLLAGVADTQYF; d_call: TRBD2; v_call: TRBV7-3; j_call: TRBJ2-3; clone_size: .
cdr3_nt: TGTGCCAGCAGCCATGGAGGGGGTTCTGAAGCTTTCTTT; cdr3_aa: CASSHGGGSEAFF; d_call: .; v_call: TRBV16; j_call: TRBJ1-1; clone_size: once
cdr3_nt: TGTGCCAGCCAGGGCCAGGTCAACTCCTACGAGCAGTACTTC; cdr3_aa: CASQGQVNSYEQYF; d_call: .; v_call: TRBV5-5; j_call: TRBJ2-7; clone_size: .
cdr3_nt: TGTGCCAGTAGTATAGGTATCGGGGATGAGCAGTTCTTC; cdr3_aa: CASSIGIGDEQFF; d_call: .; v_call: TRBV19; j_call: TRBJ2-1; clone_size: .
cdr3_nt: TGTGCCAGTAGTCCCGGTATCGTGATGTCCGGGGAGCTGTTTTTT; cdr3_aa: CASSPGIVMSGELFF; d_call: .; v_call: TRBV19; j_call: TRBJ2-2; clone_size: medium-sized
cdr3_nt: TGTGCCAGTAGCCTGACAGGGGAGTATGGCTACACCTTC; cdr3_aa: CASSLTGEYGYTF; d_call: TRBD1; v_call: TRBV19; j_call: TRBJ1-2; clone_size: .
cdr3_nt: TGTGCCTGGAGTCCGAATGGGGGGGATTTAGCTTTCTTT; cdr3_aa: CAWSPNGGDLAFF; d_call: .; v_call: TRBV30; j_call: TRBJ1-1; clone_size: .
cdr3_nt: TGTGCCAGCAGCCAAACGACAGGGATCCACGAGCAGTACTTC; cdr3_aa: CASSQTTGIHEQYF; d_call: TRBD1; v_call: TRBV5-6; j_call: TRBJ2-7; clone_size: .
cdr3_nt: TGCGCCAGCAGCCAAGATCAGGACTATGGCTACACCTTC; cdr3_aa: CASSQDQDYGYTF; d_call: .; v_call: TRBV4-1; j_call: TRBJ1-2; clone_size: .
cdr3_nt: TGTGCCAGCAGCTTCGGGGCTCCCGGGGAGCTGTTTTTT; cdr3_aa: CASSFGAPGELFF; d_call: .; v_call: TRBV5-8; j_call: TRBJ2-2; clone_size: .
cdr3_nt: TGCGCCAGCAGCCAGTTGGCTTTAGTGGGGGAGACCCAGTACTTC; cdr3_aa: CASSQLALVGETQYF; d_call: .; v_call: TRBV4-3; j_call: TRBJ2-5; clone_size: once
cdr3_nt: TGTGCCAGCAGTGATGGGACTAGCGGAGGTACCGGGGAGCTGTTTTTT; cdr3_aa: CASSDGTSGGTGELFF; d_call: TRBD2; v_call: TRBV6-4; j_call: TRBJ2-2; clone_size: .
cdr3_nt: TGTGCCAGCAGTCCCGGCACCTACGAGCAGTACTTC; cdr3_aa: CASSPGTYEQYF; d_call: .; v_call: TRBV11-1; j_call: TRBJ2-7; clone_size: medium-sized
cdr3_nt: TGTGCCACCAGCAGAGATTCCGGCGGGAGCTACGAGCAGTACTTC; cdr3_aa: CATSRDSGGSYEQYF; d_call: TRBD2; v_call: TRBV15; j_call: TRBJ2-7; clone_size: few
cdr3_nt: TGTGCCAGCAGCTTAGTCCCCACAGCCAAGTCCTTTCACACAGATACGCAGTATTTT; cdr3_aa: CASSLVPTAKSFHTDTQYF; d_call: .; v_call: TRBV11-2; j_call: TRBJ2-3; clone_size: .
cdr3_nt: TGTGCCATCAGTGAGACTAGCGGGGCAGATACGCAGTATTTT; cdr3_aa: CAISETSGADTQYF; d_call: TRBD2; v_call: TRBV10-3; j_call: TRBJ2-3; clone_size: .